The 8 T cell receptor beta chains in this list originate from one sample, sequenced in a study of T cell responses to AZD1222 COVID-19 vaccine. Assay: immunoSEQ multiplex PCR; the TCRdb copy retains only in-frame clones and omits some. The repertoire holds over 100,000 clones, approximately 91% seen once, with around 0.99% in the top ten. The sequencing here drew on peripheral blood, taken 28 days after the second AZD1222 dose. These receptors all stem from an adult who received the AZD1222 COVID-19 vaccine.

The chain employs TRBV19 and TRBJ1-1; the match to TRBD1 covers 7 bases. This CDR3 is 15 amino acids long. The germline V gene has CDR1 LNHDA and CDR2 SQIVND (reference sequence). Unmatched junction bases numbered 10, after V lost 5 bases and J lost 4 bases. CDR3 sequence: CASSVGQTGLTEAFF. The CDR3 DNA reads as TGTGCCAGTAGTGTGGGACAGACTGGACTCACTGAAGCTTTCTTT.

The J gene is TRBJ2-2, the V gene TRBV9; D is perhaps TRBD2 (7 bases). The germline CDR1 and CDR2 sequences are SGDLS and YYNGEE. Trimming took off 1 base at V and 2 bases at J, with 12 bases between the two ends. This CDR3 region has 16 residues. CDR3 DNA sequence: TGTGCCAGCAGCGTACGGGGGGCTCCAAACACCGGGGAGCTGTTTTTT. Translation gives CASSVRGAPNTGELFF.

The chain uses TRBV27 and TRBJ1-6; TRBD1 is a possible D gene (6 bases). CDR1 is MNHEY and CDR2 is SMNVEV in the germline V gene (reference sequence). V lost 2 bases and J lost 7, with 9 bases in between. The CDR3 loop spans 14 amino acids. In DNA, the CDR3 is TGTGCCAGCAGTTTACAGGGGCTCAATTCACCCCTCCACTTT. Translating it yields CASSLQGLNSPLHF.

The chain couples TRBV5-1 to TRBJ1-1, with D uncertain. In germline, CDR1 is SGHRS, CDR2 YFSETQ. This CDR3 is built from 14 residues. V gave up 4 bases and J gave up 0 bases, with 10 bases separating them. The CDR3 reads CASSREPVNTEAFF. The CDR3 coding sequence is TGCGCCAGCAGCCGCGAGCCGGTGAACACTGAAGCTTTCTTT.

The chain employs TRBV7-8 and TRBJ2-7; weak D call: TRBD1 (5 bases). The CDR3 is 14 amino acids. The germline V gene encodes CDR1 SGHVS and CDR2 FQNEAQ. V was pared by 1 base and J by 7 bases, with 14 bases between. The CDR3 DNA follows: TGTGCCAGCAGCTTAGGTGTCAGGGCTGGTGAGCAGTACTTC. Residues: CASSLGVRAGEQYF.

The chain carries TRBV3-1 (or the pseudogene TRBV3-2) and TRBJ1-2; TRBD1 agrees at 9 bases. V trimming: 4 bases; J trimming: 4 bases; junction bases outside the gene matches: 19. This CDR3 has 19 residues. CDR1 LGHDT and CDR2 YNNKEL come from the germline V gene (reference sequence). The chain's CDR3 is CASSREPRDRVNYGYGYTF. Here the CDR3 DNA reads TGTGCCAGCAGCCGGGAGCCCCGGGACAGGGTTAACTACGGCTATGGCTACACCTTC.

V is TRBV7-6 and J is TRBJ1-2; D is ambiguous. Germline V gene lookup returns CDR1 SGHVS and CDR2 FNYEAQ. CDR3 length: 13 amino acids. Trimming removed 5 bases from V and 9 bases from J, with 16 bases in between. The CDR3 spells CASSPPQAYSYTF. The CDR3 DNA follows: TGTGCCAGCAGCCCCCCGCAGGCATATAGCTACACCTTC. Filled out from reference TRBV7-6 and TRBJ1-2, the complete variable domain reads GAGVSQSPRYKVTKRGQDVALRCDPISGHVSLYWYRQALGQGPEFLTYFNYEAQQDKSGLPNDRFSAERPEGSISTLTIQRTEQRDSAMYRCASSPPQAYSYTFGSGTRLTVV.

The rearrangement joins TRBV7-6 to TRBJ1-3; 9 bases agree with TRBD1. This CDR3 region has 14 residues. Germline CDR1 and CDR2: SGHVS and FNYEAQ. The trim removed 9 bases at V and 3 bases at J, leaving 6 bases unmatched. CDR3 sequence (DNA): TGTGCCAGTTCACAGGGGGCAGGTGGAAACACCATATATTTT. Residues: CASSQGAGGNTIYF.